This record concerns one T cell receptor beta chain sequence. In the original processing: It was from reference gene primer amplification that nucleated cell counts were estimated. Libraries were prepared by immunoSEQ multiplex PCR; TCRdb keeps only in-frame clonotypes and omits some of them. The V and J calls and clone size are taken from that table; D and trimming were inferred from the DNA. The data show approximately 70,000 clones, with approximately 88% seen just once and more than 2.5% held by the top ten. The data originate from a study of blood T cell repertoires in COVID-19. On the study more broadly: Material from acute and convalescent COVID-19 was sourced from the United States, Italy and Spain. T cells, B-cell-depleted T cells, or PBMCs supplied cDNA or gDNA.

Trimming cost V 6 bases and J 7 bases; bases outside gene matches: 5. There are 13 residues in the CDR3. Sequenced sample: peripheral blood. This clonotype was obtained from a man aged 80 or over with active or convalescent COVID-19. The gene calls are TRBV12-3 or TRBV12-4 and TRBJ2-7; 11 bases align to TRBD2. The CDR3 reads CASSNLAGGEQYF. The CDR3 DNA sequence: TGTGCCAGCAGCAACTTAGCGGGAGGGGAGCAGTACTTC.